Following are 3 T cell receptor beta chains from one sample sequenced in a study of tumor and adjacent non-tumor tissue in lung cancer. RNA was extracted from bulk tissue without any cell sorting. Distant lung tissue was collected more than 3 cm away from the tumor edge. TCRbeta libraries were built with three rounds of nested PCR, modified from ARM-PCR. TCRdb passed the multiplex PCR reads through MiXCR, listing each CDR3 protein once. The repertoire holds some 80,000 distinct CDR3 sequences, with around 80% as singletons. The specimen sequenced was distant non-tumor lung tissue. These receptors came from a man aged 65 to 79 with non-small cell lung cancer.

About this clonotype: Given the absence of the conserved phenylalanine or tryptophan at the CDR3 end, a read error is likely. The genes are TRBV11-2 and TRBJ2-1, with 9 bases fitting TRBD2. The CDR3 runs to 17 residues. Germline-derived CDR1 and CDR2 are SGHAT and FQNNGV. The CDR3 sequence: CDSSTLLAGTFVNEQFL. The CDR3 region has the DNA TGTGACAGTAGCACCTTGCTAGCGGGGACGTTTGTCAATGAGCAGTTCCTC.

This clonotype has ten or more counts. The chain links TRBV4-1 to TRBJ2-1; no clear D gene. This CDR3 contains 15 residues. The V gene's germline CDR1 is MGHRA and CDR2 YSYEKL. Trimming stripped 0 bases from V and 5 bases from J, with 11 bases between. The DNA of the CDR3 is TGCGCCAGCAGCCAAGATTGGATCCGCCACAATGAGCAGTTCTTC. This sequence encodes CASSQDWIRHNEQFF.

The V and J genes are TRBV2 and TRBJ2-3; possibly TRBD2 for D (6 bases). The CDR3 spans 14 residues. V was clipped by 5 bases and J by 2 bases, with 11 bases between them. Germline assignment: CDR1 SNHLY and CDR2 FYNNEI. CDR3 residues: CASSQDYTTDTQYF. Here the CDR3 DNA reads TGTGCCAGCAGTCAGGACTATACCACAGATACGCAGTATTTT.